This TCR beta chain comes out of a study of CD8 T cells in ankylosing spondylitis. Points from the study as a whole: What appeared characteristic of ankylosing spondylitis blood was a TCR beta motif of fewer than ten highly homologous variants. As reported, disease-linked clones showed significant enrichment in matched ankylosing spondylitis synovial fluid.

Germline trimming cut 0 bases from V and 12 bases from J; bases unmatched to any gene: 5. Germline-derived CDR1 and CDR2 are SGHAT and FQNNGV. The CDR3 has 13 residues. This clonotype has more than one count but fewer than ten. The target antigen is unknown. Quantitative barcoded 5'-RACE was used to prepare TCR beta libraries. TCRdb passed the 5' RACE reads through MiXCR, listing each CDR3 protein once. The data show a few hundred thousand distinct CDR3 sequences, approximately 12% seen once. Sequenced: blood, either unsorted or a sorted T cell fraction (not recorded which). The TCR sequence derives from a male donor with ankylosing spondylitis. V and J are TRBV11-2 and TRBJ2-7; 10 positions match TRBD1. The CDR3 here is CASSLEGTGDRYF. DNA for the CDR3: TGTGCCAGCAGCTTAGAAGGGACAGGGGATCGGTACTTC.